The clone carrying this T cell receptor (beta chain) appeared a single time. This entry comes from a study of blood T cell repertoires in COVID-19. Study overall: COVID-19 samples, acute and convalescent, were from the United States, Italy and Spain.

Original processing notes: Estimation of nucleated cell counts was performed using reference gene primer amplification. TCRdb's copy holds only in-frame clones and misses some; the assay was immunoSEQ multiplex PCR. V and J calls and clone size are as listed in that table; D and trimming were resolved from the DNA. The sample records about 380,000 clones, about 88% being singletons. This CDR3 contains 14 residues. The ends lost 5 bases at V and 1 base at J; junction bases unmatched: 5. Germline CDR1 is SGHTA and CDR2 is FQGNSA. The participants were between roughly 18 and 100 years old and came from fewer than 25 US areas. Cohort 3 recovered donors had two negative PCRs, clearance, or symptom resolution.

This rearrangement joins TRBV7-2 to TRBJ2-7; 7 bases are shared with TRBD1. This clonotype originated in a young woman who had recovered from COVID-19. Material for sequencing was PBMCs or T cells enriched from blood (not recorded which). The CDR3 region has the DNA TGTGCCAGCAGCCCCCAGACAGGGTCCTACGAGCAGTACTTC. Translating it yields CASSPQTGSYEQYF.